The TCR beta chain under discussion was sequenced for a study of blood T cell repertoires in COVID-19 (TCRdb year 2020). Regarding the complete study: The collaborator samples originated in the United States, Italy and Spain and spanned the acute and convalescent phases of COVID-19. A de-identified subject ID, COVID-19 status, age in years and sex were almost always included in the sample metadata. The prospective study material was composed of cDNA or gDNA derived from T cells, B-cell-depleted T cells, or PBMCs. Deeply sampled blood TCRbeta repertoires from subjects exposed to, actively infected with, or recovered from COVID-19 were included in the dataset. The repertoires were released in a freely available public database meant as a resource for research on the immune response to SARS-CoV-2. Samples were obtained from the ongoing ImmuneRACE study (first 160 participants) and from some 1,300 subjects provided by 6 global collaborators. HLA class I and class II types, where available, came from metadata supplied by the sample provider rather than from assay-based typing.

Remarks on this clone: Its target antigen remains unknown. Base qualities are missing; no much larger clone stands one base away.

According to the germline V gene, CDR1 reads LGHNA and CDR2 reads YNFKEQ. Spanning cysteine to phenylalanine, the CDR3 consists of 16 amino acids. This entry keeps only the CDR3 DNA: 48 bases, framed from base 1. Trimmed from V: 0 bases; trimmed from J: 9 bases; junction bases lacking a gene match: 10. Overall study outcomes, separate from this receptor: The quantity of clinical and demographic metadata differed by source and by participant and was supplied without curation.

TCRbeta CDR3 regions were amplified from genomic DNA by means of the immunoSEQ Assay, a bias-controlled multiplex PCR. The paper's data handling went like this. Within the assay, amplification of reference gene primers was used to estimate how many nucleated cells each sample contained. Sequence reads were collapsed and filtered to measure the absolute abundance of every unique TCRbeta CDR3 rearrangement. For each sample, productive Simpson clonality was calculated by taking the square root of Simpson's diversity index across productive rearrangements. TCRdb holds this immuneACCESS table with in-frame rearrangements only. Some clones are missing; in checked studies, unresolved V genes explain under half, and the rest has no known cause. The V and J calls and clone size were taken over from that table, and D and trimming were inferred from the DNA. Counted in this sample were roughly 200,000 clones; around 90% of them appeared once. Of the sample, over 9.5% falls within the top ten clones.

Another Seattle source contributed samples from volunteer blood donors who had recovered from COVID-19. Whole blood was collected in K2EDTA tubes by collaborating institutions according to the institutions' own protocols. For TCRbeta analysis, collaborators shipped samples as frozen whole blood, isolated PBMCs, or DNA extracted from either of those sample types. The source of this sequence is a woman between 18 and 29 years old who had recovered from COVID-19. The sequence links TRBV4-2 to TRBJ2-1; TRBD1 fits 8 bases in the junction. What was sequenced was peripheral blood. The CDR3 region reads CASSQDNGQGFSEQFF. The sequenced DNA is TGTGCCAGCAGCCAAGATAATGGACAGGGCTTCAGTGAGCAGTTCTTC.